This TCR beta chain was obtained from a study of cytomegalovirus exposure and HLA in healthy donors. Regarding the study as a whole: TRBV6-2, TRBV6-3 and some other V segments were unresolvable in 87-base-pair reads.

Turning to this clone: The antigen is undetermined.

The germline gives CDR1 ENHRY, CDR2 SYGVKD. Deletions cut 7 bases from V and 1 base from J, with 16 bases between. This CDR3 is 15 amino acids long. The primer mix had 60 Vbeta and 13 Jbeta primers. TCRdb's table, derived via immunoSEQ multiplex PCR, lists solely in-frame clones and lacks some. This table has 130,000 to 150,000 clones, 65% to 85% appearing once. The TCR sequence derives from a woman in her forties in good health and CMV-seropositive. This chain uses TRBV10-3 with TRBJ1-2, with D unclear. The sequencing input was PBMCs. The CDR3 nucleotides are TGTGCCATCAACTCTGGGCGGGGTAGTAACTATGGCTACACCTTC. This translates into CAINSGRGSNYGYTF.